This TCR beta chain originates from a study of Ad26.COV2.S vaccination and SARS-CoV-2 variants. Background on the study: Of the COV1001 trial arms, the Ad26.COV2.S arm included the donor.

Sample treatment: 15 to 20 received Ad26.COV2.S at low or high dose, single or two shots; about 5 received placebo; per-sample allocation not given. Sampling was performed 63 days after the first vaccine or placebo injection. The method was immunoSEQ multiplex PCR; TCRdb's version includes in-frame clones alone and lacks a portion of them. This sample has hundreds of thousands of clones, with 80% to 90% found just once. The receptor comes from a person between 18 and 59 years old who received the Ad26.COV2.S COVID-19 vaccine or a placebo. This specimen was peripheral blood, taken in a trial of Ad26.COV2.S vaccine versus placebo.

CDR3 residues: CASTTTGVGQPQHF. The CDR3 DNA reads as TGTGCCAGCACCACAACAGGGGTAGGACAGCCCCAGCATTTT. V gene TRBV6-6 combines with J gene TRBJ1-5; TRBD1 aligns across 7 bases. V dropped 7 bases and J dropped 7; count of bases not matched to a gene: 10. This CDR3 is built from 14 residues. Germline V gene data show CDR1 as MNHNY and CDR2 as SVGAGI (reference sequence).